One sample yielded the 5 T cell receptor beta chains listed below, sequenced in a study of T cell responses to AZD1222 COVID-19 vaccine (dated by TCRdb to the early 2020s). The intended sense of this specimen's time point label: baseline before first vaccination. What the treatment or condition label conveys for this sample: meningococcal conjugate vaccine given as trial control. The library was generated by the immunoSEQ multiplex PCR assay. The table comes from immuneACCESS by way of TCRdb, which keeps in-frame sequences with V and J called. Part of the clones is missing from these tables; in studies checked, under half for an unresolved V gene and the rest for unknown reasons. The sample table shows 130,000 to 150,000 clones, and approximately 85% are seen once. The ten top clones hold approximately 4% of the sample. The source material was peripheral blood, sampled on day 0 of MenACWY control vaccination. These receptors were collected from an adult in good health.

The chain employs TRBV27 and TRBJ1-1; 9 positions agree with TRBD1. Germline-derived CDR1 and CDR2 are MNHEY and SMNVEV (reference sequence). V lost 4 bases to trimming and J lost 5 bases; unmatched junction nucleotides: 8. This CDR3 has 15 residues. CDR3 bases: TGTGCCAGCAGTTCACAGGGGGCTAAGAGGACTGAAGCTTTCTTT. Amino acid sequence: CASSSQGAKRTEAFF.

The chain links TRBV3-1 (or the pseudogene TRBV3-2) to TRBJ1-4; D is unclear. Deletions cut 4 bases from V and 8 bases from J, with 14 bases between. Germline CDR1 is LGHDT and CDR2 is YNNKEL (reference sequence). The length of the CDR3 is 14 residues. DNA for the CDR3: TGTGCCAGCAGCCCGCCGGAGGGTGGGGAAAAACTGTTTTTT. Protein: CASSPPEGGEKLFF.

This chain joins TRBV6-1 and TRBJ2-2, with D perhaps assigned TRBD1 or TRBD2 (6 bases each). Germline loops: CDR1 MNHNS, CDR2 SASEGT. Trimming removed 2 bases from V and 10 bases from J, with 8 bases in between. The CDR3 is made up of 12 amino acids. The CDR3 here is CASSERGLELFF. The DNA for the CDR3 is TGTGCCAGCAGTGAACGGGGGCTGGAGCTGTTTTTT.

The chain combines TRBV12-5 with TRBJ1-2; a weak D match, TRBD1 (6 bases). V was clipped by 0 bases and J by 4 bases, with 9 bases between them. Germline V CDR1 and CDR2: LGHNT, FRNRAP. This CDR3 contains 14 residues. DNA of the CDR3: TGTGCTAGTGGTTTGGTACAGGGAGCCTATGGCTACACCTTC. It is translated as CASGLVQGAYGYTF.

The V call is TRBV19, the J call TRBJ2-3, with D possibly TRBD1 on 6 matching bases. CDR1 is LNHDA, CDR2 SQIVND, per germline (reference sequence). The CDR3 runs 17 residues. Trimming took off 0 bases at V and 0 bases at J, with 13 bases between the two ends. The CDR3 spells CASSIDGAGASTDTQYF. CDR3 nucleotide sequence: TGTGCCAGTAGTATAGATGGGGCAGGGGCTAGCACAGATACGCAGTATTTT.